The 22 T cell receptor beta chains reported below all come from one sample, sequenced in a study of cytomegalovirus exposure and HLA in healthy donors. The PCR contained 60 Vbeta and 13 Jbeta primers. Libraries were prepared by immunoSEQ multiplex PCR; TCRdb keeps only in-frame clonotypes and omits some of them. The data hold about 100,000 clones, with around 81% observed a single time. The specimen sequenced was PBMCs. The source of these receptors is a man aged 35-49 years in good health and CMV-seropositive.

This chain links TRBV19 with TRBJ2-3; TRBD2 matches at 8 bases. CDR1 is LNHDA, CDR2 SQIVND, per germline (reference sequence). Trimming took 5 bases from V and 7 from J; bases not matched to a gene: 11. The CDR3 is 15 residues long. The CDR3 is CASSSGPGRVYTQYF. Written as DNA, the CDR3 is TGTGCCAGTAGTTCCGGCCCCGGGAGGGTATATACGCAGTATTTT.

This chain connects TRBV9 to TRBJ1-2, with D tentatively TRBD1 (6 bases). Germline loops: CDR1 SGDLS, CDR2 YYNGEE. The length of the CDR3 is 16 residues. Trimming pared 0 bases from V and 3 bases from J, leaving 15 bases between. The CDR3 DNA follows: TGTGCCAGCAGCGTAGGTCAAGGGGGAGAAGACTATGGCTACACCTTC. It yields the protein CASSVGQGGEDYGYTF.

The J gene is TRBJ2-3, the V gene TRBV19, with TRBD1 matching over 9 bases. This CDR3 is built from 16 residues. Per the germline V gene, CDR1 is LNHDA and CDR2 is SQIVND (reference sequence). With 3 bases clipped from V and 0 bases from J, the junction kept 4 bases outside the gene matches. CDR3 coding DNA: TGTGCCAGTAGTATCGGGACAGGGTCTAGCACAGATACGCAGTATTTT. Amino acids: CASSIGTGSSTDTQYF. Drawing the rest from reference TRBV19 and TRBJ2-3, the complete variable domain is DGGITQSPKYLFRKEGQNVTLSCEQNLNHDAMYWYRQDPGQGLRLIYYSQIVNDFQKGDIAEGYSVSREKKESFPLTVTSAQKNPTAFYLCASSIGTGSSTDTQYFGPGTRLTVL.

This chain joins TRBV11-2 and TRBJ2-1, with a weak D call TRBD2 (6 bases). The V gene's germline CDR1 is SGHAT and CDR2 FQNNGV. The CDR3 consists of 16 residues. Trimming took 5 bases from V and 8 from J, leaving 22 bases between them. The CDR3 sequence is CASSPSRGGRVHEQFF. The CDR3 DNA is TGTGCCAGCAGCCCTAGTCGGGGAGGCAGGGTCCATGAGCAGTTCTTC.

In its sample, this clone was seen a few times. CDR3 loop: CASSYAIAITDTQYF. DNA of the CDR3: TGTGCCAGCAGCTACGCTATCGCCATCACAGATACGCAGTATTTT. This chain links TRBV7-8 with TRBJ2-3; D is unclear. This CDR3 is built from 15 residues. V was clipped by 4 bases and J by 2 bases, with 13 bases between them. CDR1 and CDR2 from the germline V gene are SGHVS and FQNEAQ.

The rearrangement joins TRBV2 to TRBJ1-4; D remains unclear. Per germline, CDR1 SNHLY and CDR2 FYNNEI. This CDR3 comprises 15 residues. V was cut by 4 bases and J by 3 bases, with 12 bases left in between. The CDR3 region is CASSVVGKPNEKLFF. The DNA of the CDR3 is TGTGCCAGCAGTGTAGTTGGTAAACCTAATGAAAAACTGTTTTTT.

CDR3 sequence: CAWSRDLYEQFF. The CDR3, as DNA: TGTGCCTGGAGCCGGGATCTGTATGAGCAGTTCTTC. The chain recombines TRBV30 with TRBJ2-1; maybe TRBD2 (5 bases). Between the trimmed V and J ends, which lost 3 bases and 8 bases, there was a span of 11 bases. Per germline, CDR1 GTSNPN and CDR2 SVGIG (reference sequence). The CDR3 has 12 amino acids.

This chain links TRBV7-2 with TRBJ1-1; possible D gene TRBD1, 6 bases. The CDR3 covers 15 residues. From germline, CDR1 is SGHTA and CDR2 FQGNSA. Trimming removed 4 bases at V and 4 bases at J, with 16 bases between. The CDR3 is CASSSHLTGGTEAFF. CDR3 bases: TGTGCCAGCAGCTCACATTTGACAGGAGGCACTGAAGCTTTCTTT.

This rearrangement joins TRBV14 to TRBJ2-5, with D hard to call. The V and J ends lost 4 bases and 4 bases respectively, with 10 bases between them. The CDR3 is 13 amino acids. CDR1 is SGHDN, CDR2 FVKESK, per germline. The CDR3 DNA reads TGTGCCAGCAGCCGGGCGAACGGAGAGACCCAGTACTTC. Encoded protein: CASSRANGETQYF. The whole variable domain, filled in from reference TRBV14 and TRBJ2-5, reads EAGVTQFPSHSVIEKGQTVTLRCDPISGHDNLYWYRRVMGKEIKFLLHFVKESKQDESGMPNNRFLAERTGGTYSTLKVQPAELEDSGVYFCASSRANGETQYFGPGTRLLVL.

The chain joins TRBV5-1 to TRBJ2-1, with 7 bases identical to TRBD1. Trimming took 2 bases from V and 7 from J; bases not matched to a gene: 6. CDR1 is SGHRS, CDR2 YFSETQ, per germline. The CDR3 totals 14 residues. In nucleotides, the CDR3 is TGCGCCAGCAGCTTCGCAGGGGGTGGTAATGAGCAGTTCTTC. This translates into CASSFAGGGNEQFF.

This clone appeared a single time. The chain is built from TRBV19 and TRBJ1-5, with D uncertain. From germline, CDR1 is LNHDA and CDR2 SQIVND (reference sequence). V was trimmed by 5 bases and J by 7 bases, leaving 12 bases between them. CDR3 length: 13 residues. CDR3 bases: TGTGCCAGTAGTCCCCTGGCCGGGCAGCCCCAGCATTTT. Translating gives CASSPLAGQPQHF.

This chain links TRBV12-5 with TRBJ1-3, with D perhaps matching TRBD1 (6 bases). V gave up 0 bases and J gave up 3 bases, with 18 bases separating them. The germline V gene encodes CDR1 LGHNT and CDR2 FRNRAP. This CDR3 has 18 residues. The CDR3 sequence: CASGLVVGAGDDGNTIYF. The CDR3 coding sequence is TGTGCTAGTGGTTTGGTGGTTGGGGCAGGGGACGATGGAAACACCATATATTTT.

The gene calls are TRBV7-2 and TRBJ1-1; D gene uncertain. Germline V gives CDR1 SGHTA, CDR2 FQGNSA. The CDR3 has 12 residues. Trimming took off 4 bases at V and 4 bases at J, with 7 bases between the two ends. The CDR3 bases are TGTGCCAGCAGCTCTCGCGGCACTGAAGCTTTCTTT. Its translation: CASSSRGTEAFF.

The chain employs TRBV7-9 and TRBJ2-1; 9 bases align to TRBD2. The CDR3 covers 13 residues. After removal of 6 bases from V and 7 bases from J, the junction contained 4 bases not matched to a gene. Germline values: CDR1 SEHNR, CDR2 FQNEAQ (reference sequence). CDR3 sequence reads: CASRGTSWNEQFF. The CDR3 nucleotides are TGTGCCAGCAGGGGGACTAGCTGGAATGAGCAGTTCTTC.

Only a few counts were recorded for this clone. The rearrangement uses TRBV28 and TRBJ2-5; D might be TRBD1 (6 bases). CDR3 length equals 13 residues. Germline CDR1 MDHEN, CDR2 SYDVKM. Trimming cost V 6 bases and J 4 bases, with 12 bases left between them. This CDR3 reads CASSPGQPETQYF. For the CDR3, the DNA is TGTGCCAGCAGCCCCGGACAGCCAGAGACCCAGTACTTC.

This clone was recorded once. The genes are TRBV10-3 and TRBJ2-5, with D perhaps TRBD2 (5 bases). Germline CDR1 and CDR2: ENHRY and SYGVKD. V lost 0 bases and J 13 bases, leaving 24 bases between the germline ends. The CDR3 extends over 16 amino acids. CDR3 nucleotide sequence: TGTGCCATCAGTGAGTCGGATGGACGGGGTTCCTACGTGTTGTACTTC. It specifies CAISESDGRGSYVLYF.

The rearrangement uses TRBV27 and TRBJ2-7, with 13 nucleotides matching TRBD2. The CDR3 sequence is 14 residues long. The V segment lost 4 bases and the J segment 5 bases; nucleotides outside the gene matches: 2. Germline V gene lookup returns CDR1 MNHEY and CDR2 SMNVEV (reference sequence). The CDR3 region has the DNA TGTGCCAGCAGTTGGGGGACTAGCGGGGACGAGCAGTACTTC. Protein: CASSWGTSGDEQYF.

This clone was observed a single time. The chain uses TRBV6-5 and TRBJ1-1; no clear D gene. V lost 2 bases and J 1 base, leaving 8 bases between the germline ends. The V gene's germline CDR1 is MNHEY and CDR2 SVGAGI. CDR3 length equals 14 residues. The chain's CDR3 is CASSYASGNTEAFF. The CDR3 nucleotides read TGTGCCAGCAGTTACGCGAGTGGGAACACTGAAGCTTTCTTT.

V usage is TRBV6-5 and J usage is TRBJ1-5, with 7 bases that match TRBD1. The CDR3 runs to 13 residues. Trimming cost V 6 bases and J 9 bases; bases outside gene matches: 8. Germline V lookup: CDR1 MNHEY, CDR2 SVGAGI. The CDR3 loop is CASRQGQSTPQHF. DNA of the CDR3: TGTGCCAGCAGACAGGGGCAATCAACGCCCCAGCATTTT.

This chain uses TRBV19 with TRBJ2-7; the match to TRBD1 covers 7 bases. J was trimmed by 3 bases and V by 4 bases; bases with no gene match: 3. The CDR3 is 13 amino acids. From germline, CDR1 is LNHDA and CDR2 SQIVND (reference sequence). The CDR3 nucleotides read TGTGCCAGTAGTAGACAGGGCGGCTACGAGCAGTACTTC. It translates to CASSRQGGYEQYF.

In this sample, this clone turned up once. Compared with germline, one end of the junction differs, possibly owing to a read error. The V and J genes are TRBV7-7 and TRBJ2-1; the D gene is possibly TRBD2 (7 bases). The CDR3 extends over 15 amino acids. Germline V lookup: CDR1 SSHAT, CDR2 FNYEAQ (reference sequence). CDR3 coding DNA: TGTGCTAGCAGCTTTTCCGGGGGGCCCCACAATGAGCAGTTCTTC. Amino acids: CASSFSGGPHNEQFF.

This chain uses TRBV29-1 with TRBJ2-1; D is possibly TRBD1 (6 bases). Germline CDR1 and CDR2: SQVTM and ANQGSEA. The CDR3 runs 11 residues. V lost 5 bases and J lost 9, with 11 bases in between. As DNA, the CDR3 is TGCAGCGTTCACAGGGCCGGTGAGCAGTTCTTC. This encodes CSVHRAGEQFF.